These 16 T cell receptor beta chains originate from one sample sequenced in a study of immune cell composition in non-small cell lung cancer. TCRdb keeps only in-frame clones here, not all; method: immunoSEQ multiplex PCR. Of 13,000 to 15,000 clones in the sample, under 75% were seen once. Source material: lung tumor tissue. The receptors come from a human donor with non-small cell lung cancer.

The CDR3 DNA reads TGTGCCAGCAGCCCTCAGGGGGCAAGGACCGGGGAGCTGTTTTTT. It codes for CASSPQGARTGELFF. The V gene is TRBV7-3, the J gene TRBJ2-2; TRBD1 aligns across 8 bases. This CDR3 region has 15 residues. Per the germline V gene, CDR1 is SGHTA and CDR2 is FQGTGA. V was clipped by 5 bases and J by 5 bases; unmatched bases: 7.

The CDR3 protein is CASSSVGTGRGTGELFF. As DNA, the CDR3 is TGTGCCAGCAGCTCGGTCGGGACAGGGCGGGGCACCGGGGAGCTGTTTTTT. V gene TRBV5-4 combines with J gene TRBJ2-2; TRBD1 matches at 9 bases. The CDR3 loop spans 17 amino acids. The germline CDR1 and CDR2 sequences are SGHNT and YYREEE (reference sequence). V shed 3 bases and J 4 bases; nucleotides not matched to a gene: 10.

The chain recombines TRBV5-4 with TRBJ2-1; a possible D gene is TRBD2 (7 bases). V gave up 0 bases and J gave up 9 bases, with 10 bases separating them. The CDR3 consists of 13 residues. Germline V gene lookup returns CDR1 SGHNT and CDR2 YYREEE (reference sequence). The DNA of the CDR3 is TGTGCCAGCAGCTTGGGGGCGGGGGCTGAGCAGTTCTTC. It is translated as CASSLGAGAEQFF.

The chain recombines TRBV5-1 with TRBJ2-5; unclear D gene. Per the germline V gene, CDR1 is SGHRS and CDR2 is YFSETQ. This CDR3 has 14 residues. The V end lost 6 bases, the J end lost 2 bases, and 14 bases lay between the germline ends. The CDR3: CASNAGLGQETQYF. CDR3 nucleotide sequence: TGCGCCAGCAACGCAGGTCTCGGTCAAGAGACCCAGTACTTC. The entire variable domain, with the rest obtained from reference TRBV5-1 and TRBJ2-5, is as follows: KAGVTQTPRYLIKTRGQQVTLSCSPISGHRSVSWYQQTPGQGLQFLFEYFSETQRNKGNFPGRFSGRQFSNSRSEMNVSTLELGDSALYLCASNAGLGQETQYFGPGTRLLVL.

This chain uses TRBV27 with TRBJ1-2, with a tentative D call TRBD1 (6 bases). Germline V gene data show CDR1 as MNHEY and CDR2 as SMNVEV (reference sequence). The CDR3 sequence is 15 residues long. Trimming removed 4 bases at V and 6 bases at J, with 18 bases between. The CDR3 protein is CASSSVGTRADGYTF. The CDR3 DNA reads TGTGCCAGCAGTTCCGTCGGGACAAGGGCCGATGGCTACACCTTC.

This clone has a single count. The chain recombines TRBV10-3 with TRBJ1-4, with TRBD1 matching over 8 bases. Trimming cost V 2 bases and J 5 bases; bases outside gene matches: 7. CDR1 and CDR2 (germline): ENHRY, SYGVKD. The CDR3 is 16 residues long. CDR3 DNA sequence: TGTGCCATCAGTGAGATCCCCGGGACAGGCAATGAAAAACTGTTTTTT. It codes for CAISEIPGTGNEKLFF.

The chain joins TRBV9 to TRBJ1-1; 8 bases are a match to TRBD1. The CDR3 loop spans 14 amino acids. Germline trimming cut 3 bases from V and 5 bases from J; bases unmatched to any gene: 6. Germline CDR1 and CDR2: SGDLS and YYNGEE. CDR3 loop: CASSAQGAMTEAFF. The CDR3 DNA reads as TGTGCCAGCAGCGCTCAGGGGGCTATGACTGAAGCTTTCTTT.

The rearrangement links TRBV29-1 to TRBJ1-1; D call uncertain. Trimming shortened V by 7 bases and J by 2 bases, and 5 bases separated the two germline ends. This CDR3 region has 10 residues. Germline CDR1 SQVTM, CDR2 ANQGSEA. CDR3 loop: CSAVNTEAFF. The CDR3 DNA sequence: TGCAGCGCTGTAAACACTGAAGCTTTCTTT.

This clone came up a few times. The chain uses TRBV7-2 and TRBJ2-3; a weak D match, TRBD1 (6 bases). Germline V gene lookup returns CDR1 SGHTA and CDR2 FQGNSA. Trimming removed 2 bases from V and 5 bases from J, with 11 bases in between. The CDR3 totals 14 residues. The DNA of the CDR3 is TGTGCCAGCAGCTTATTGGGGGCACAAGATACGCAGTATTTT. It translates to CASSLLGAQDTQYF.

The rearrangement joins TRBV5-1 to TRBJ2-3; 8 bases map to TRBD2. Germline V gene data show CDR1 as SGHRS and CDR2 as YFSETQ. The ends lost 4 bases at V and 3 bases at J; junction bases unmatched: 7. CDR3 size: 15 residues. The CDR3, as DNA: TGCGCCAGCAGCCCCGACGCGGGGGGTACAGATACGCAGTATTTT. This encodes CASSPDAGGTDTQYF.

The chain has TRBV7-3 and TRBJ1-5; no clear D. V shed 5 bases and J shed 0 bases, with 17 bases lying between them. The CDR3 is 17 amino acids. Germline lookup yields CDR1 SGHTA and CDR2 FQGTGA. The CDR3 DNA follows: TGTGCCAGCAGCCCAAACTCCGGAGGCTATAGCAATCAGCCCCAGCATTTT. As protein: CASSPNSGGYSNQPQHF.

This clone was seen a single time. One junction end does not reproduce the germline sequence, and a read error may be involved. The rearrangement uses TRBV6-1 and TRBJ1-6, with 8 positions matching TRBD1. The CDR3 loop spans 15 amino acids. Germline assignment: CDR1 MNHNS and CDR2 SASEGT. This chain's CDR3 is CASWTGITYNSPLHF. The DNA of the CDR3 is TGTGCCAGCTGGACAGGGATAACCTACAATTCACCCCTCCACTTT.

This rearrangement joins TRBV7-8 to TRBJ1-1, with D possibly being TRBD1 (5 bases). The V gene lost 4 bases and the J gene lost 1 base, with 13 bases spanning the gap. Germline CDR1 SGHVS, CDR2 FQNEAQ. The CDR3 consists of 15 residues. CDR3 DNA sequence: TGTGCCAGCAGCTGGCAGGGCAGGGAGAACACTGAAGCTTTCTTT. Amino acid sequence: CASSWQGRENTEAFF. Full variable domain (rest looked up from reference TRBV7-8 and TRBJ1-1): GAGVSQSPRYKVAKRGQDVALRCDPISGHVSLFWYQQALGQGPEFLTYFQNEAQLDKSGLPSDRFFAERPEGSVSTLKIQRTQQEDSAVYLCASSWQGRENTEAFFGQGTRLTVV.

A few counts support this clone. V usage is TRBV5-5 and J usage is TRBJ1-1, with D possibly matching TRBD1 (6 bases). The CDR3 has 13 amino acids. V shed 4 bases and J shed 1 base, with 8 bases lying between them. Germline-derived CDR1 and CDR2 are SGHKS and YYEKEE (reference sequence). CDR3: CASSQQGNTEAFF. CDR3 DNA sequence: TGTGCCAGCAGCCAACAGGGGAACACTGAAGCTTTCTTT.

This chain links TRBV5-1 with TRBJ2-7; 11 nucleotides line up with TRBD2. Per germline, CDR1 SGHRS and CDR2 YFSETQ. V gave up 3 bases and J gave up 5 bases; unmatched junction bases: 7. This CDR3 comprises 15 residues. CDR3 sequence: CASSSTSGGNHEQYF. CDR3 in DNA: TGCGCCAGCAGCTCAACTAGCGGGGGTAACCACGAGCAGTACTTC.

The V and J genes are TRBV7-3 and TRBJ2-1; TRBD1 matches 11 bases. The ends lost 4 bases at V and 9 bases at J; junction bases unmatched: 8. This CDR3 comprises 15 residues. Germline values: CDR1 SGHTA, CDR2 FQGTGA. The CDR3 reads CASSSPGQGVFEQFF. CDR3 sequence (DNA): TGTGCCAGCAGCTCCCCGGGACAGGGGGTCTTTGAGCAGTTCTTC.